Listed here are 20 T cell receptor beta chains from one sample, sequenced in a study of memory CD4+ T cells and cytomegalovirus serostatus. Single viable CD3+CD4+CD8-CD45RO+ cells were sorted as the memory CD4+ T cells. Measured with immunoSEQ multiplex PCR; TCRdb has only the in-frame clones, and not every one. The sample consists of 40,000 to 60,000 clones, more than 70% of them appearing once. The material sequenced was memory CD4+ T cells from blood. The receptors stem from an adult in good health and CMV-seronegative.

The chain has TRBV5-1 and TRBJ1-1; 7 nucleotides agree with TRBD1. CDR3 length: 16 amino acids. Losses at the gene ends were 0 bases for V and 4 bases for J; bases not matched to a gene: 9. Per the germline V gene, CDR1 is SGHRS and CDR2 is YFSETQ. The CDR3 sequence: CASSLVQGEFGTEAFF. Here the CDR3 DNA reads TGCGCCAGCAGCTTGGTTCAGGGGGAGTTCGGCACTGAAGCTTTCTTT.

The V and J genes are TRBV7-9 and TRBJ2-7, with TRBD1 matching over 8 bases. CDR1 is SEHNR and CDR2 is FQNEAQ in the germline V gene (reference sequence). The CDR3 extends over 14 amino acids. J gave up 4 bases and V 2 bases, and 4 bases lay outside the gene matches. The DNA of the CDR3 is TGTGCCAGCAGCTTACAACAGGGGGAATACGAGCAGTACTTC. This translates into CASSLQQGEYEQYF.

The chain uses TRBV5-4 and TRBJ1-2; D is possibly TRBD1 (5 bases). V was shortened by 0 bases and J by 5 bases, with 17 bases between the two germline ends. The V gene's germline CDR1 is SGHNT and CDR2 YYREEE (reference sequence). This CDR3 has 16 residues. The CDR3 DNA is TGTGCCAGCAGCTTGGTGACCAGGGAGACCACTTATGGCTACACCTTC. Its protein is CASSLVTRETTYGYTF.

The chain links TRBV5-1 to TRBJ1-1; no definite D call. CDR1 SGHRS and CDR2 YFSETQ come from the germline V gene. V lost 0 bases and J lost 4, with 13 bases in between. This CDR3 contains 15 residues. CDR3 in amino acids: CASSLAGTRSTEAFF. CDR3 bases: TGCGCCAGCAGCTTGGCGGGAACGAGGAGCACTGAAGCTTTCTTT.

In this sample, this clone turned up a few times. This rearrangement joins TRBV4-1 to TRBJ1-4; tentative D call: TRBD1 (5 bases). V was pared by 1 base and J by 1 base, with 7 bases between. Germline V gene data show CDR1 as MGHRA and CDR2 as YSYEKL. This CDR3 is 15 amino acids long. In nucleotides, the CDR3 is TGCGCCAGCAGCCAAGTTGGGGGAACTAATGAAAAACTGTTTTTT. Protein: CASSQVGGTNEKLFF.

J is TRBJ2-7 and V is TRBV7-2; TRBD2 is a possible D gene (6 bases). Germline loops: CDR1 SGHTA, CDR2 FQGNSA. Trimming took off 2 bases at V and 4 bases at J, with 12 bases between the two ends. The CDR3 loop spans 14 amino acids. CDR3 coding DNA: TGTGCCAGCAGCTTATCGGGAGATTGGTACGAGCAGTACTTC. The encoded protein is CASSLSGDWYEQYF.

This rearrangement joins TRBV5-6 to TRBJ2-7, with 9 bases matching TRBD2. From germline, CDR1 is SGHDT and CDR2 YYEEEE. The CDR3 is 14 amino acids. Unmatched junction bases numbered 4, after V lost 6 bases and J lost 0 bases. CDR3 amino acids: CASTPSGNSYEQYF. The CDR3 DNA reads TGTGCCAGCACCCCTAGCGGGAACTCCTACGAGCAGTACTTC.

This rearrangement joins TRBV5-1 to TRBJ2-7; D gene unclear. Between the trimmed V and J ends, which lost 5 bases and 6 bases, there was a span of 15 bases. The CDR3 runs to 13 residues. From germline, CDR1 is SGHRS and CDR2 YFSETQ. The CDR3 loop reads CASSSQSPGEQYF. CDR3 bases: TGCGCCAGCAGTTCCCAGAGCCCTGGCGAGCAGTACTTC.

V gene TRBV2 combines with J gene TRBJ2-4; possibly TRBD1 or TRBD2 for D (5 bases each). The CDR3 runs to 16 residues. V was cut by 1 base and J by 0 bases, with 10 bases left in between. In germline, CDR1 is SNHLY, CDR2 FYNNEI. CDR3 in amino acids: CASSEVGRLAKNIQYF. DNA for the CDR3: TGTGCCAGCAGTGAAGTGGGACGGCTAGCCAAAAACATTCAGTACTTC.

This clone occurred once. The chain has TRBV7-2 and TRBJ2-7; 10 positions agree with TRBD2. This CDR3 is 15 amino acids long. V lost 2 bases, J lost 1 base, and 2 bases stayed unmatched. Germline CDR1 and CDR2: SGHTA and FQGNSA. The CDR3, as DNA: TGTGCCAGCAGCTTAAGGACTAGCGGATCCTACGAGCAGTACTTC. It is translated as CASSLRTSGSYEQYF.

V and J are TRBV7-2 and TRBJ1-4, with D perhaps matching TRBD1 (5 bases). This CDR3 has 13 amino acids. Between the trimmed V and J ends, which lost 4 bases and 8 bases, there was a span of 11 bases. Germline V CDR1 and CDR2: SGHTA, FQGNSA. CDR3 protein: CASSSQGGEKLFF. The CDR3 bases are TGTGCCAGCAGCTCCCAGGGAGGCGAAAAACTGTTTTTT.

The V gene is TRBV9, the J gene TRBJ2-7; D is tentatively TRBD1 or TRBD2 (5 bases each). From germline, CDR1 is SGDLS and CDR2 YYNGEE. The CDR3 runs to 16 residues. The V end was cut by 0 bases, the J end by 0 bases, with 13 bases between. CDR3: CASSVEVRDRSYEQYF. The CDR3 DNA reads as TGTGCCAGCAGCGTAGAGGTCCGGGACCGCTCCTACGAGCAGTACTTC.

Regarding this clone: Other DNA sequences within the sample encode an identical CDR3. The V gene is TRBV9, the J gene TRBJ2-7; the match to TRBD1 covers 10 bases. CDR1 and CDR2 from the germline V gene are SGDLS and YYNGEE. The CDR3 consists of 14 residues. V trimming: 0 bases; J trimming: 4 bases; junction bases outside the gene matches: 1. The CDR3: CASSVGDRGYEQYF. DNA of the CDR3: TGTGCCAGCAGCGTAGGGGACAGGGGTTACGAGCAGTACTTC.

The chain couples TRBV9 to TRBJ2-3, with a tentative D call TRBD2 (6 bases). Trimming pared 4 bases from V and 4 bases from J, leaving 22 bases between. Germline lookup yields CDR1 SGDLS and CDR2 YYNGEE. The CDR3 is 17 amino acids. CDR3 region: CASSSTLASVYPDTQYF. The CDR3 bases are TGTGCCAGCAGCTCCACTCTCGCTAGCGTATACCCAGATACGCAGTATTTT.

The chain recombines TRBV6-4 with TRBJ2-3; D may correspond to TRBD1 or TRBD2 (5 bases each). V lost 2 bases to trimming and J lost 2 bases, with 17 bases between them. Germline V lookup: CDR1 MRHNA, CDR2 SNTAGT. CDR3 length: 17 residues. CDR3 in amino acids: CASSDGLWGTSTDTQYF. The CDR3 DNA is TGTGCCAGCAGTGACGGCTTGTGGGGGACCTCCACAGATACGCAGTATTTT.

The CDR3 DNA reads TGTGCCAGCAGCTCTAGGGGCAAGGGTGATGAGCAGTTCTTC. Its translation is CASSSRGKGDEQFF. The chain is built from TRBV11-3 and TRBJ2-1, with D possibly TRBD1 on 5 matching bases. V lost 4 bases to trimming and J lost 8 bases, with 15 bases between them. Germline V gives CDR1 SGHNT, CDR2 YENEEA. The CDR3 runs 14 residues.

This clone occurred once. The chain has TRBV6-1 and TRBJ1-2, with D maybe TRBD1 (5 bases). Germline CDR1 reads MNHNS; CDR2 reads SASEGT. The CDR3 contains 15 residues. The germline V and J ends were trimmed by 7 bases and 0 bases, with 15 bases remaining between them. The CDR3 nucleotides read TGTGCCAGCACCCCTGGGGGGGGAGCTAACTATGGCTACACCTTC. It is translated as CASTPGGGANYGYTF.

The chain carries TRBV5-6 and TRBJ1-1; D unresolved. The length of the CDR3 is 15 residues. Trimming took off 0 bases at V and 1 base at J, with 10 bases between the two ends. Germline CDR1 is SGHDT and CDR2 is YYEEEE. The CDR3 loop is CASSLERTPNTEAFF. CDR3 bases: TGTGCCAGCAGCTTGGAGAGGACCCCGAACACTGAAGCTTTCTTT.

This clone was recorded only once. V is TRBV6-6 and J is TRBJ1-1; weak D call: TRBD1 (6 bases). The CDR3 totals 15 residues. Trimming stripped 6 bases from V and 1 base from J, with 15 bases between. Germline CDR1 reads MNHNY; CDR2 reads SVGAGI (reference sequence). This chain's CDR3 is CASSARLRGNTEAFF. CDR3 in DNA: TGTGCCAGCAGCGCACGTCTCAGGGGGAACACTGAAGCTTTCTTT.

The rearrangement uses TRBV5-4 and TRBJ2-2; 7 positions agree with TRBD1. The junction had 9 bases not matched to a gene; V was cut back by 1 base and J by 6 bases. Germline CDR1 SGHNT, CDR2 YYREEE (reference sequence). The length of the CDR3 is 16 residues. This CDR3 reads CASSLNRGSEAGELFF. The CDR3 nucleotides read TGTGCCAGCAGCTTGAACAGGGGATCGGAGGCCGGGGAGCTGTTTTTT.